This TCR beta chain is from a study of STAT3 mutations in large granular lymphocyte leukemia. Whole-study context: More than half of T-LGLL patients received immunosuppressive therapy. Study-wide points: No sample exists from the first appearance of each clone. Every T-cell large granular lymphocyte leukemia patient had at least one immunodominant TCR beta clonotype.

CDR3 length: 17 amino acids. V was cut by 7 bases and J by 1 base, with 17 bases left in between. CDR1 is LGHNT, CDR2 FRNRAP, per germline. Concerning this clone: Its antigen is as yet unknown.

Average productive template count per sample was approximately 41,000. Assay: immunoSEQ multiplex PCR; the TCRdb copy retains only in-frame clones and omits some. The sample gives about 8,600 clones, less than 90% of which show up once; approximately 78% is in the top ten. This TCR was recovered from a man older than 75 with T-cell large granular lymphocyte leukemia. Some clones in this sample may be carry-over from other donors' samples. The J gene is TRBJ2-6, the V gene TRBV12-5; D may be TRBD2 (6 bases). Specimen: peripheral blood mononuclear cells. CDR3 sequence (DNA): TGTGCTAGTGTGGGGGACTGGGGAAGGTCTGGGGCCAACGTCCTGACTTTC. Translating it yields CASVGDWGRSGANVLTF.